The 24 T cell receptor beta chains given below trace back to one sample, sequenced in a study of T cells in Graves' hyperthyroidism and ophthalmopathy. From RNA transcripts, TCR beta CDR3 regions were amplified. Primed by the HTBI set, a first-round RT-PCR was run on the TCR CDR3. TCRdb re-called the multiplex PCR reads with MiXCR, one entry per CDR3 protein. The sample shows 360,000 or so distinct CDR3 sequences, roughly 15% of them seen only once. The specimen was blood. Source of these receptors: an older woman with Graves' ophthalmopathy.

This clonotype was observed at least ten times. The rearrangement uses TRBV2 and TRBJ2-5; 9 nucleotides line up with TRBD1. Germline-derived CDR1 and CDR2 are SNHLY and FYNNEI. The V gene end was trimmed by 7 bases and the J gene end by 4 bases; junction bases not matched to a gene: 7. CDR3 length equals 14 residues. The CDR3 nucleotides are TGTGCCAGCAAATTTGACAGGGGGAGAGAGACCCAGTACTTC. This translates into CASKFDRGRETQYF.

This clonotype appeared many times. The chain links TRBV7-3 to TRBJ2-1; no clear D. Germline V gene sequence: CDR1 SGHTA, CDR2 FQGTGA. The CDR3 loop spans 15 amino acids. V was trimmed by 5 bases and J by 4 bases, leaving 15 bases between them. The CDR3, as DNA: TGTGCCAGCAGCCCCATGCGTGGGGATTACAATGAGCAGTTCTTC. The encoded protein is CASSPMRGDYNEQFF.

The sample holds many counts of this clonotype. The chain has TRBV15 and TRBJ2-7; possibly TRBD1 for D (6 bases). The V gene lost 0 bases and the J gene lost 6 bases, with 6 bases spanning the gap. CDR1 and CDR2 from the germline V gene are LNHNV and YYDKDF (reference sequence). The CDR3 contains 12 residues. CDR3 DNA sequence: TGTGCCACCAGCAGAGACAGGGGCGAGCAGTACTTC. It encodes CATSRDRGEQYF.

The chain employs TRBV2 and TRBJ2-7, with a weak D call TRBD2 (6 bases). The CDR3 spans 13 residues. Trimming shortened V by 4 bases and J by 6 bases, and 13 bases separated the two germline ends. Germline V gene data show CDR1 as SNHLY and CDR2 as FYNNEI. CDR3 DNA: TGTGCCAGCAGTGTGGACTACTTAGGCGAGCAGTACTTC. As protein: CASSVDYLGEQYF.

The chain carries TRBV5-1 and TRBJ2-5; 11 bases map to TRBD2. The CDR3 length is 15 residues. Germline V gene sequence: CDR1 SGHRS, CDR2 YFSETQ. J was trimmed by 1 base and V by 4 bases; bases with no gene match: 3. The CDR3 coding sequence is TGCGCCAGCAGCATAGCGGGAGGGGCCCAAGAGACCCAGTACTTC. This sequence encodes CASSIAGGAQETQYF. The full variable domain, rest sourced from reference TRBV5-1 and TRBJ2-5, is KAGVTQTPRYLIKTRGQQVTLSCSPISGHRSVSWYQQTPGQGLQFLFEYFSETQRNKGNFPGRFSGRQFSNSRSEMNVSTLELGDSALYLCASSIAGGAQETQYFGPGTRLLVL.

There are a few counts of this clonotype. The chain recombines TRBV7-9 with TRBJ2-1, with 8 bases matching TRBD2. This CDR3 has 13 residues. With V trimmed by 4 bases and J by 6 bases, 2 bases remained unmatched. CDR1 and CDR2 from the germline V gene are SEHNR and FQNEAQ (reference sequence). CDR3 in DNA: TGTGCCAGCAGCTGGAGCGGGAGCAATGAGCAGTTCTTC. This sequence encodes CASSWSGSNEQFF. Combining the CDR3 with reference TRBV7-9 and TRBJ2-1 gives the whole variable domain DTGVSQNPRHKITKRGQNVTFRCDPISEHNRLYWYRQTLGQGPEFLTYFQNEAQLEKSRLLSDRFSAERPKGSFSTLEIQRTEQGDSAMYLCASSWSGSNEQFFGPGTRLTVL.

This clonotype was found a few times. The rearrangement uses TRBV20-1 and TRBJ2-7; 8 positions agree with TRBD2. The CDR3 sequence is 14 residues long. The trim removed 3 bases at V and 1 base at J, leaving 5 bases unmatched. Germline lookup yields CDR1 DFQATT and CDR2 SNEGSKA (reference sequence). The CDR3 loop is CSASAAGVSYEQYF. CDR3 nucleotides: TGCAGTGCTAGTGCAGCGGGAGTTTCCTACGAGCAGTACTTC.

V usage is TRBV15 and J usage is TRBJ2-5, with no clear D. Looked up from germline, CDR1 is LNHNV and CDR2 is YYDKDF (reference sequence). Trimming shortened V by 1 base and J by 1 base, and 7 bases separated the two germline ends. The CDR3 is made up of 14 amino acids. DNA of the CDR3: TGTGCCACCAGCAGAGGGGCCAGCCAAGAGACCCAGTACTTC. This translates into CATSRGASQETQYF. Full variable domain (outside the CDR3, taken from reference TRBV15 and TRBJ2-5): DAMVIQNPRYQVTQFGKPVTLSCSQTLNHNVMYWYQQKSSQAPKLLFHYYDKDFNNEADTPDNFQSRRPNTSFCFLDIRSPGLGDTAMYLCATSRGASQETQYFGPGTRLLVL.

V and J are TRBV7-2 and TRBJ2-1; 10 bases are shared with TRBD2. The ends lost 5 bases at V and 7 bases at J; junction bases unmatched: 11. There are 16 residues in the CDR3. Germline values: CDR1 SGHTA, CDR2 FQGNSA. The CDR3 here is CASSLRTSGEGNEQFF. In nucleotides, the CDR3 is TGTGCCAGCAGCCTACGGACTAGCGGAGAGGGGAATGAGCAGTTCTTC.

The sample holds many counts of this clonotype. J is TRBJ2-6 and V is TRBV20-1, with D unclear. V lost 3 bases, J lost 1 base, and 10 bases lay in between. The germline V gene encodes CDR1 DFQATT and CDR2 SNEGSKA (reference sequence). CDR3 length equals 15 residues. CDR3: CSARPPGSGANVLTF. The CDR3 bases are TGCAGTGCTAGGCCCCCTGGATCTGGGGCCAACGTCCTGACTTTC.

This clonotype has only a few counts. The rearrangement joins TRBV24-1 to TRBJ2-5; unclear D gene. V gave up 2 bases and J gave up 2 bases, with 11 bases separating them. This CDR3 is built from 15 residues. In germline, CDR1 is KGHDR, CDR2 SFDVKD. The CDR3 nucleotides are TGTGCCACCAGTGATTCGCAGGTGCTACAAGAGACCCAGTACTTC. Its protein product is CATSDSQVLQETQYF.

This clonotype has more than one count but fewer than ten. The J gene is TRBJ2-1, the V gene TRBV30; TRBD2 aligns across 9 bases. The junction had 12 bases not matched to a gene; V was cut back by 0 bases and J by 3 bases. Germline CDR1 is GTSNPN and CDR2 is SVGIG (reference sequence). This CDR3 has 18 residues. CDR3: CAWSVPNTGGRGYNEQFF. CDR3 coding DNA: TGTGCCTGGAGTGTTCCGAATACCGGCGGGAGGGGCTACAATGAGCAGTTCTTC.

The sample holds many counts of this clonotype. This sequence joins TRBV6-2 or TRBV6-3 and TRBJ1-1; maybe TRBD1 (5 bases). V gave up 6 bases and J gave up 1 base, with 12 bases separating them. CDR3 length equals 14 residues. Germline V lookup: CDR1 MNHEY, CDR2 SVGEGT. CDR3 sequence (DNA): TGTGCCAGCAGACGGGAGGGACCGAACACTGAAGCTTTCTTT. Translated: CASRREGPNTEAFF.

This clonotype appeared many times. The CDR3 loop reads CASSPPVAGHNEQFF. CDR3 nucleotides: TGTGCCAGCTCACCACCGGTTGCGGGGCACAATGAGCAGTTCTTC. The chain carries TRBV18 and TRBJ2-1, with D possibly matching TRBD2 (6 bases). The CDR3 totals 15 residues. Germline V lookup: CDR1 KGHSH, CDR2 LQKENI. V lost 0 bases to trimming and J lost 5 bases, with 11 bases between them.

This clonotype appeared a few times. This chain connects TRBV6-6 to TRBJ1-5, with D unclear. The CDR3 sequence is 15 residues long. The V gene's germline CDR1 is MNHNY and CDR2 SVGAGI (reference sequence). V was cut by 0 bases and J by 5 bases, with 11 bases left in between. The CDR3 protein is CASSYSSQGYQPQHF. Here the CDR3 DNA reads TGTGCCAGCAGTTACTCTTCCCAAGGGTATCAGCCCCAGCATTTT.

This clonotype was counted ten times or more. The chain employs TRBV28 and TRBJ1-2; no firm D call. The V end was cut by 5 bases, the J end by 4 bases, with 14 bases between. The CDR3 loop spans 14 amino acids. The germline V gene encodes CDR1 MDHEN and CDR2 SYDVKM. CDR3 in DNA: TGTGCCAGCAGTCGACAAAGCGGGTTCTATGGCTACACCTTC. Translation gives CASSRQSGFYGYTF.

This clonotype was counted between two and nine times. J is TRBJ2-1 and V is TRBV6-2 or TRBV6-3, with TRBD2 identical over 10 bases. With 3 bases clipped from V and 2 bases from J, the junction kept 7 bases outside the gene matches. The V gene's germline CDR1 is MNHEY and CDR2 SVGEGT. This CDR3 is 17 amino acids long. The DNA of the CDR3 is TGTGCCAGCAGTTATTCGCAGCGGGAGGGCCCCTACAATGAGCAGTTCTTC. It encodes CASSYSQREGPYNEQFF.

The gene calls are TRBV7-9 and TRBJ2-2, with a possible D match to TRBD2 (6 bases). Germline CDR1 SEHNR, CDR2 FQNEAQ (reference sequence). V dropped 2 bases and J dropped 7 bases, with 14 bases sitting between them. This CDR3 is built from 15 residues. CDR3 sequence reads: CASSLLTRLNGELFF. The CDR3 coding sequence is TGTGCCAGCAGCTTATTGACTAGGTTGAACGGGGAGCTGTTTTTT. Supplemented by reference TRBV7-9 and TRBJ2-2, the full variable domain reads DTGVSQNPRHKITKRGQNVTFRCDPISEHNRLYWYRQTLGQGPEFLTYFQNEAQLEKSRLLSDRFSAERPKGSFSTLEIQRTEQGDSAMYLCASSLLTRLNGELFFGEGSRLTVL.

In its sample, this clonotype was seen many times. This chain links TRBV6-2 or TRBV6-3 with TRBJ2-7, with 8 bases aligning to TRBD2. CDR3 length: 16 residues. Germline V gene data show CDR1 as MNHEY and CDR2 as SVGEGT. Trimming removed 4 bases from V and 0 bases from J; junction bases left unmatched: 8. CDR3 coding DNA: TGTGCCAGCAGTTCAGTGACTAGCGTCAGCTCCTACGAGCAGTACTTC. This gives the protein CASSSVTSVSSYEQYF.

This clonotype was counted ten times or more. The V gene is TRBV2, the J gene TRBJ2-1, with 10 nucleotides matching TRBD2. V dropped 4 bases and J dropped 7; count of bases not matched to a gene: 4. The CDR3 is made up of 14 amino acids. Germline V lookup: CDR1 SNHLY, CDR2 FYNNEI. CDR3 nucleotide sequence: TGTGCCAGCAGTGTTTCTAGCGGGAGTAATGAGCAGTTCTTC. It is translated as CASSVSSGSNEQFF. Using reference TRBV2 and TRBJ2-1 for the parts outside the CDR3, the full variable domain is EPEVTQTPSHQVTQMGQEVILRCVPISNHLYFYWYRQILGQKVEFLVSFYNNEISEKSEIFDDQFSVERPDGSNFTLKIRSTKLEDSAMYFCASSVSSGSNEQFFGPGTRLTVL.

This clonotype was observed many times. CDR3 sequence reads: CASARGGNQPQHF. CDR3 in DNA: TGTGCCTCTGCCCGGGGGGGCAATCAGCCCCAGCATTTT. The rearrangement links TRBV30 to TRBJ1-5; possible D gene TRBD1, 5 bases. Germline V CDR1 and CDR2: GTSNPN, SVGIG (reference sequence). This CDR3 is built from 13 residues. V gave up 7 bases and J gave up 2 bases, with 12 bases separating them.

This CDR3 is CAWNPASFSYNEQFF. As DNA, the CDR3 is TGTGCCTGGAACCCTGCTAGCTTTTCCTACAATGAGCAGTTCTTC. The rearrangement uses TRBV30 and TRBJ2-1; a weak D match, TRBD2 (5 bases). This CDR3 comprises 15 residues. Germline assignment: CDR1 GTSNPN and CDR2 SVGIG (reference sequence). Deletions cut 4 bases from V and 1 base from J, with 14 bases between.

In this sample, this clonotype turned up many times. This chain uses TRBV2 with TRBJ2-1; 8 bases align to TRBD2. The CDR3 is made up of 16 amino acids. V lost 7 bases and J lost 6; bases outside the gene matches: 14. Germline CDR1 reads SNHLY; CDR2 reads FYNNEI. The CDR3 region has the DNA TGTGCCAGCACTATATTGGCGGGAGGCCTCTCCAATGAGCAGTTCTTC. Its translation is CASTILAGGLSNEQFF.

The sample holds a few counts of this clonotype. The chain joins TRBV15 to TRBJ1-1; D is possibly TRBD1 (5 bases). This CDR3 comprises 13 residues. V was cut by 5 bases and J by 3 bases, with 10 bases left in between. Germline loops: CDR1 LNHNV, CDR2 YYDKDF (reference sequence). The CDR3 loop reads CATSGGSDTEAFF. The CDR3 coding sequence is TGTGCCACCAGCGGGGGTTCGGACACTGAAGCTTTCTTT. The variable domain in full, with the rest retrieved from reference TRBV15 and TRBJ1-1, is DAMVIQNPRYQVTQFGKPVTLSCSQTLNHNVMYWYQQKSSQAPKLLFHYYDKDFNNEADTPDNFQSRRPNTSFCFLDIRSPGLGDTAMYLCATSGGSDTEAFFGQGTRLTVV.